The clone carrying this T cell receptor (beta chain) has only one observation. The data were taken from a study of T cell changes during pregnancy in multiple sclerosis. Data came from immunoSEQ multiplex PCR; TCRdb stores just in-frame clones and leaves some out. The table lists some 40,000 clones, 70% to 90% of them singletons. CDR3 length: 14 amino acids. Trimming took off 8 bases at V and 3 bases at J, with 16 bases between the two ends. Germline CDR1 and CDR2: MNHEY and SMNVEV (reference sequence). The receptor was isolated from a female donor with multiple sclerosis, enrolled in a pregnancy study. This chain links TRBV27 with TRBJ1-2; D perhaps matches TRBD1 (6 bases). Sequencing was performed on CD4+ T cells from peripheral blood mononuclear cells, taken in the first trimester of pregnancy. CDR3 loop: CASRKQGSDYGYTF. The CDR3 nucleotides read TGTGCCAGCCGTAAACAGGGTAGTGACTATGGCTACACCTTC.